The present T cell receptor beta chain was sequenced within a study of OX40 agonist ivuxolimab in advanced cancers. Libraries were prepared by immunoSEQ multiplex PCR; TCRdb keeps only in-frame clonotypes and omits some of them. The repertoire has about 45,000 clones, approximately 88% of them found once; the top ten carry about 15%. This CDR3 region has 17 residues. CDR1 is SNHLY and CDR2 is FYNNEI in the germline V gene. About this clone itself: Relative to the germline gene, one junction end is altered; a read error may explain this.

The receptor was isolated from an adult with an advanced solid tumor such as melanoma, head and neck, liver or kidney cancer. The chain carries TRBV2 and TRBJ2-2, with 9 positions matching TRBD2. This specimen was CD4+ or CD8+ T cells sorted from blood, taken in a trial of the OX40 agonist ivuxolimab. CDR3 bases: TGTGCCAGCAGGGAAGTAGCGGGGGCCCTGAACACCGGGGAGCTGTTTTTT. The encoded protein is CASREVAGALNTGELFF. The full variable domain, rest sourced from reference TRBV2 and TRBJ2-2, is EPEVTQTPSHQVTQMGQEVILRCVPISNHLYFYWYRQILGQKVEFLVSFYNNEISEKSEIFDDQFSVERPDGSNFTLKIRSTKLEDSAMYFCASREVAGALNTGELFFGEGSRLTVL.